Listed below are T cell receptor beta chains from one sample, sequenced in a study of T cell repertoires in cytomegalovirus infection. TCRdb reprocessed the reads with MiXCR, giving one entry per CDR3 protein. The sample has about 740,000 distinct CDR3 sequences, 33% seen once. These receptors' antigens are unknown. This specimen was cultured PBMCs, taken from culture after CMV antigen stimulation. All receptors come from a human donor in good health (CMV status not recorded). Some clones in this sample may be carry-over from other donors' samples. Both conserved end residues are part of each CDR3. Fields, in order: CDR3 DNA, CDR3 protein, D gene, V gene, J gene, clone size. The D gene is left open where the match is weak. Clone size is shown for a subset of rows, as once, few, many or a class of expanded clone.

DNA: TGTGCCAGCAGCTTAGATCCGGGTTCGGGAGGCTACACCTTC
CDR3: CASSLDPGSGGYTF
D: -
V: TRBV7-2
J: TRBJ1-2
size: -

DNA: TGTGCCAGCAGCCTAGGGACTAGCGTTCAAGAGACCCAGTACTTC
CDR3: CASSLGTSVQETQYF
D: TRBD2
V: TRBV7-7
J: TRBJ2-5
size: -

DNA: TGCAGCGTTGAACCACAGGGGGAACCCTACGAGCAGTACTTC
CDR3: CSVEPQGEPYEQYF
D: TRBD1
V: TRBV29-1
J: TRBJ2-7
size: few

DNA: TGTGCCAGCAGTGAAGTGGCAGGGGGAACTGAAGCTTTCTTT
CDR3: CASSEVAGGTEAFF
D: TRBD1
V: TRBV6-1
J: TRBJ1-1
size: few

DNA: TGTGCCAGCAACCTAGCGGGGGGGACCACAGAGACCCAGTACTTC
CDR3: CASNLAGGTTETQYF
D: TRBD2
V: TRBV7-2
J: TRBJ2-5
size: -

DNA: TGTGCCAGTAGTGTTTTAGCGGGGATTAGCAATGAGCAGTTCTTC
CDR3: CASSVLAGISNEQFF
D: TRBD2
V: TRBV19
J: TRBJ2-1
size: -

DNA: TGTGCCAGCAGTGAAAGAGGGACAGGGGCAAATGAGCAGTTCTTC
CDR3: CASSERGTGANEQFF
D: TRBD1
V: TRBV2
J: TRBJ2-1
size: -

DNA: TGTGCCAGCAGCTTAGGATCTACTTTCCCCCTCCACTTT
CDR3: CASSLGSTFPLHF
D: -
V: TRBV7-6
J: TRBJ1-6
size: -

DNA: TGTGCCAGCTCACCACTGGGAGGCCATGAGCAGTTCTTC
CDR3: CASSPLGGHEQFF
D: -
V: TRBV18
J: TRBJ2-1
size: -

DNA: TGTGCCAGCAGTGTAATCGGGGTCGGGCCCCCCGAGACCCAGTACTTC
CDR3: CASSVIGVGPPETQYF
D: -
V: TRBV25-1
J: TRBJ2-5
size: -

DNA: TGTGCCAGCAGCCAATGGGGACTAGCGGGGCCGGGGGGTGAGCAGTACTTC
CDR3: CASSQWGLAGPGGEQYF
D: TRBD2
V: TRBV7-2
J: TRBJ2-7
size: many

DNA: TGTGCCAGTAGTTTGGACATATCCTACGAGCAGTACTTC
CDR3: CASSLDISYEQYF
D: -
V: TRBV19
J: TRBJ2-7
size: few

DNA: TGTGCCAGCAGTTTTCAGGGTAGGGAGCCCCAGCATTTT
CDR3: CASSFQGREPQHF
D: -
V: TRBV12-3/TRBV12-4
J: TRBJ1-5
size: few

DNA: TGTGCCACCAGCAGAGCGGTGGGCTTGTCCTACGAGCAGTACTTC
CDR3: CATSRAVGLSYEQYF
D: -
V: TRBV15
J: TRBJ2-7
size: -

DNA: TGTGCCAGCTCACTAAACGACAGGAGTGTGGGGAATGAGCAGTTCTTC
CDR3: CASSLNDRSVGNEQFF
D: -
V: TRBV18
J: TRBJ2-1
size: -

DNA: TGTGCCAGCAGCCAAGAAGGCAGGGGGTTCGGGCCCCAGTACTTC
CDR3: CASSQEGRGFGPQYF
D: TRBD1
V: TRBV3-1
J: TRBJ2-5
size: -

DNA: TGCAGTGCTAGAGTTGGGACTAGCGGATCAAATGAGCAGTTCTTC
CDR3: CSARVGTSGSNEQFF
D: TRBD2
V: TRBV20-1
J: TRBJ2-1
size: -

DNA: TGTGCCAGCAGCTTCAGAACCGGGATAACCACCGGGGAGCTGTTTTTT
CDR3: CASSFRTGITTGELFF
D: -
V: TRBV7-9
J: TRBJ2-2
size: -

DNA: TGTGCCACCAGCAGTCCCAGGCAGGGACGCAATCAGCCCCAGCATTTT
CDR3: CATSSPRQGRNQPQHF
D: -
V: TRBV15
J: TRBJ1-5
size: -

DNA: TGCGCCAGCAGCCCGACAGGCTCCGGGGAGACCCAGTACTTC
CDR3: CASSPTGSGETQYF
D: -
V: TRBV4-1
J: TRBJ2-5
size: -

DNA: TGTGCCCTAGCGGACATATATAACCAAGAGACCCAGTACTTC
CDR3: CALADIYNQETQYF
D: TRBD2
V: TRBV6-1
J: TRBJ2-5
size: few

DNA: TGCAGTGCTAGCCCCGGGACAGGAAATGAAAAACTGTTTTTT
CDR3: CSASPGTGNEKLFF
D: TRBD1
V: TRBV20-1
J: TRBJ1-4
size: -

DNA: TGTGCCAGCAGCATACACAGAAGGATGTATGGCTACACCTTC
CDR3: CASSIHRRMYGYTF
D: -
V: TRBV5-5
J: TRBJ1-2
size: -

DNA: TGTGCCAGCAGCACCCCACGGGGAAGGGATGAGCAGTTCTTC
CDR3: CASSTPRGRDEQFF
D: -
V: TRBV27
J: TRBJ2-1
size: -

DNA: TGTGCCAGCAGCCAAACGACCGCCCGGGGCGCCGGGGAGCTGTTTTTT
CDR3: CASSQTTARGAGELFF
D: -
V: TRBV4-2
J: TRBJ2-2
size: few

DNA: TGCAGCGTTCGGGTAAAAAGCACAGATACGCAGTATTTT
CDR3: CSVRVKSTDTQYF
D: -
V: TRBV29-1
J: TRBJ2-3
size: -

DNA: TGTGCCAGCAGCCCGACCGGGGGTGGCTACACCTTC
CDR3: CASSPTGGGYTF
D: -
V: TRBV11-2
J: TRBJ1-2
size: -

DNA: TGTGCCAGCAGCTACTGGACTAGCGGGAGCTATGAGCAGTTCTTC
CDR3: CASSYWTSGSYEQFF
D: TRBD2
V: TRBV7-2
J: TRBJ2-1
size: few

DNA: TGTGCCAGCAGCTCTGGACTAGCGCCGATGGGCACAGATACGCAGTATTTT
CDR3: CASSSGLAPMGTDTQYF
D: TRBD2
V: TRBV7-2
J: TRBJ2-3
size: many

DNA: TGTGCCAGCAGCTTAGGACAGGGAGCGAACTACGAGCAGTACTTC
CDR3: CASSLGQGANYEQYF
D: TRBD1
V: TRBV7-6
J: TRBJ2-7
size: -

DNA: TGTGCCAGCAGCCGGTTCACAGGGATCGGCGGGGAGCTGTTTTTT
CDR3: CASSRFTGIGGELFF
D: -
V: TRBV7-2
J: TRBJ2-2
size: -

DNA: TGTGCCAGCAGCCCTCGACGGAGCGGTTCAGATACGCAGTATTTT
CDR3: CASSPRRSGSDTQYF
D: -
V: TRBV5-4
J: TRBJ2-3
size: -

DNA: TGTGCCAGCAGCTCACCACAGGGGAGGGAGACCCAGTACTTC
CDR3: CASSSPQGRETQYF
D: -
V: TRBV7-6
J: TRBJ2-5
size: -

DNA: TGTGCCAGCAGCTGGGACAGTAGAGGCTATGGCTACACCTTC
CDR3: CASSWDSRGYGYTF
D: TRBD1
V: TRBV5-6
J: TRBJ1-2
size: -

DNA: TGTGCCACCAGCACCGAGTGGGGCCTCAACCCCTACAATGAGCAGTTCTTC
CDR3: CATSTEWGLNPYNEQFF
D: -
V: TRBV15
J: TRBJ2-1
size: -

DNA: TGTGCCAGCAGCCATGGAGGGAGGGTGAACACTGAAGCTTTCTTT
CDR3: CASSHGGRVNTEAFF
D: -
V: TRBV12-3/TRBV12-4
J: TRBJ1-1
size: -

DNA: TGTGCCAGCAGCTGGACAGCTAATCAGCCCCAGCATTTT
CDR3: CASSWTANQPQHF
D: -
V: TRBV7-8
J: TRBJ1-5
size: few

DNA: TGCGCCAGCAGCCAAGATTCAGGGTCGGGCAATCAGCCCCAGCATTTT
CDR3: CASSQDSGSGNQPQHF
D: -
V: TRBV4-3
J: TRBJ1-5
size: few

DNA: TGTGCCAGCAGCTTGGCGGCAGGCCACGAGCAGTACTTC
CDR3: CASSLAAGHEQYF
D: -
V: TRBV5-5
J: TRBJ2-7
size: few

DNA: TGCAGTGCTAGATCGATAGGGGACCAGCCCCAGCATTTT
CDR3: CSARSIGDQPQHF
D: -
V: TRBV20-1
J: TRBJ1-5
size: -

DNA: TGTGCCAGCAGCTTAGGATACGGCAATCAGCCCCAGCATTTT
CDR3: CASSLGYGNQPQHF
D: -
V: TRBV7-9
J: TRBJ1-5
size: -

DNA: TGTGCCAGCAGCTTAATAGGGGTCATGAACACTGAAGCTTTCTTT
CDR3: CASSLIGVMNTEAFF
D: -
V: TRBV5-4
J: TRBJ1-1
size: few

DNA: TGTGCCGGATCCAACCTCTCGATTCGACGGGAGGCCAGCGCGAGAAGGGGCTATGGCTACACCTTC
CDR3: CAGSNLSIRREASARRGYGYTF
D: -
V: TRBV28
J: TRBJ1-2
size: -

DNA: TGCGCCAGCAGCCAGGGGACTACTCCAAGGGGTTATGGCTACACCTTC
CDR3: CASSQGTTPRGYGYTF
D: -
V: TRBV4-3
J: TRBJ1-2
size: -

DNA: TGTGCCAGCAGCTTAGAAGTACAGGGGCACTATGGCTACACCTTC
CDR3: CASSLEVQGHYGYTF
D: TRBD1
V: TRBV7-6
J: TRBJ1-2
size: -

DNA: TGCAGTGCGACAGTGTACGGAGAAAAACTGTTTTTT
CDR3: CSATVYGEKLFF
D: -
V: TRBV20-1
J: TRBJ1-4
size: few

DNA: TGTGCCAGCAGCTCGACCGCGGCCAAAAACATTCAGTACTTC
CDR3: CASSSTAAKNIQYF
D: -
V: TRBV7-8
J: TRBJ2-4
size: many

DNA: TGTGCCAGCAGTTCACAGGACACCATATATTTT
CDR3: CASSSQDTIYF
D: -
V: TRBV12-3/TRBV12-4
J: TRBJ1-3
size: few

DNA: TGTGCCATCAGTGAGAAAGAGCGGGGGTCATCCAATGAGCAGTTCTTC
CDR3: CAISEKERGSSNEQFF
D: TRBD2
V: TRBV10-3
J: TRBJ2-1
size: -

DNA: TGCAGTGCTGTGAACCCAACTAATGAAAAACTGTTTTTT
CDR3: CSAVNPTNEKLFF
D: -
V: TRBV20-1
J: TRBJ1-4
size: -

DNA: TGTGCCATCCGGGGATGGGACAGGGGTTTTGGGTATTCACCCCTCCACTTT
CDR3: CAIRGWDRGFGYSPLHF
D: TRBD1
V: TRBV10-3
J: TRBJ1-6
size: -

DNA: TGTGCCAGCAGTTGGGGGACTAGCGGGATGGGGCCCGAGTACGAGCAGTACTTC
CDR3: CASSWGTSGMGPEYEQYF
D: TRBD2
V: TRBV12-3/TRBV12-4
J: TRBJ2-7
size: -

DNA: TGTGCCAGCAGCCTACCTTCGGCGGACTACGAGCAGTACTTC
CDR3: CASSLPSADYEQYF
D: -
V: TRBV7-8
J: TRBJ2-7
size: -

DNA: TGTGCCAGCAGCCCGGACAGGGCGGGAGATACGCAGTATTTT
CDR3: CASSPDRAGDTQYF
D: TRBD1
V: TRBV6-2/TRBV6-3
J: TRBJ2-3
size: -

DNA: TGCGCCAGCAGCCGCCTGGCAGGGGTCGACTATGGCTACACCTTC
CDR3: CASSRLAGVDYGYTF
D: -
V: TRBV5-1
J: TRBJ1-2
size: -